This T cell receptor (beta chain) emerged from a study of post-analysis software for immune sequencing data. Background on the study: Relapsing-remitting, secondary progressive and progressive-relapsing multiple sclerosis were all included among the disease courses. Overall study findings and caveats: Among roughly 5 TRBV segments more frequent in patients than controls were TRBV5-6, TRBV5-1 and TRBV20-1. Under the F measure, samples that were prepared in one batch clustered strongly together. There was significantly lower normalized Chao1 diversity in multiple sclerosis patients than in controls.

Presence of unique molecular identifiers characterized the TCR beta cDNA libraries. With about 0.95 to 11 million T cells as the source, a few hundred thousand cDNA molecules resulted. MiXCR, applied by TCRdb to the PCR reads, yields one record per CDR3 protein. In the table there are 800,000 to 950,000 distinct CDR3 sequences, approximately 57% of which are singletons. In its sample, this clonotype was seen a few times. The antigen is unknown. Germline CDR1 MGHRA, CDR2 YSYEKL. This CDR3 has 17 residues. Deletions cut 0 bases from V and 0 bases from J, with 15 bases between. The chain joins TRBV4-1 to TRBJ2-7, with a possible D match to TRBD1 (6 bases). The receptor comes from a girl aged 10-17 years with multiple sclerosis. Sequenced sample: blood. The CDR3 sequence is CASSQDGEGTSSYEQYF. CDR3 coding DNA: TGCGCCAGCAGCCAAGACGGAGAGGGGACAAGCTCCTACGAGCAGTACTTC.